The clone carrying this T cell receptor (beta chain) was seen only once. These data are taken from a study of blood T cell repertoires in COVID-19. In the study overall: Some COVID-19 samples were acute and others convalescent; all came from the United States, Italy and Spain. Sample material is recorded as cDNA or gDNA derived from T cells, B-cell-depleted T cells, or PBMCs.

Trimming removed 7 bases at V and 0 bases at J, with 7 bases between. The CDR3 totals 12 residues. Looked up from germline, CDR1 is MNHEY and CDR2 is SVGAGI. Authors' methods: Cell counts per sample came from amplifying reference gene primers. Repertoires were generated with immunoSEQ multiplex PCR, while TCRdb's copy carries only in-frame clones and drops some. From that table come the V and J calls and clone size; the DNA was used to work out D and trimming. The table records fewer than 150,000 clones, approximately 87% of them present only once. The chain combines TRBV6-5 with TRBJ2-7; D is unclear. This TCR was recovered from a man in his 70s who had recovered from COVID-19. Specimen: peripheral blood. DNA for the CDR3: TGTGCCAGCATCCAGTTCTCCTACGAGCAGTACTTC. It encodes CASIQFSYEQYF.